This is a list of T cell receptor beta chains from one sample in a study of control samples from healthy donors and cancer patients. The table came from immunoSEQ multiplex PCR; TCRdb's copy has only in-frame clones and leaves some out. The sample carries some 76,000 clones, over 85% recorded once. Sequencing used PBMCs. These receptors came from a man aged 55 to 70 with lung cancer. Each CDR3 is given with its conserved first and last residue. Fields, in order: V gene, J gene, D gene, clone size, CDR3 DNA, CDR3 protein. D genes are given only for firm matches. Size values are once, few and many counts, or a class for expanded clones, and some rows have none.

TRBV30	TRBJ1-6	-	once	TGTGCACAGGGTAGGGGCGGCCGTTCCGGGAGTTCACCCCTCCACTTT	CAQGRGGRSGSSPLHF
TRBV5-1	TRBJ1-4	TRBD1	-	TGCGCCAGCAGCTTCCGGACAGGGAGGGATGAAAAACTGTTTTTT	CASSFRTGRDEKLFF
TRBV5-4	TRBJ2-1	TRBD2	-	TGTGCCAGCAGCTCCAAAGGAAGCGGGGGGTTTAGTGAGCAGTTCTTC	CASSSKGSGGFSEQFF
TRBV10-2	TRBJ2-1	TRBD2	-	TGCGCCAGCAGTGGAGGGACTAGCGGGGATGAGCAGTTCTTC	CASSGGTSGDEQFF
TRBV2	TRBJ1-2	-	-	TGTGCCAGCAGTGAAGACAGGGCGGGCGGTGGCTACACCTTC	CASSEDRAGGGYTF
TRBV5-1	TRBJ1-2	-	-	TGCGCCAGCAGCTTTCAACAGGGAGCTAACTATGGCTACACCTTC	CASSFQQGANYGYTF
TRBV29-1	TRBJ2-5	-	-	TGCAGCGTTGATCCCAGGGAAGAGACCCAGTACTTC	CSVDPREETQYF
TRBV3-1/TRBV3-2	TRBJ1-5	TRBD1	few	TGTGCCAGCAGCCAAGGACAGGGTTCTCAGCCCCAGCATTTT	CASSQGQGSQPQHF
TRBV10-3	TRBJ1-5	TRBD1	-	TGTGCCATCAGTGAGTCTTTAAGGGGACAGGGAAATCAGCCCCAGCATTTT	CAISESLRGQGNQPQHF
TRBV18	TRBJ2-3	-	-	TGTGCCAGCTCACCCCAGGGGACAGATACGCAGTATTTT	CASSPQGTDTQYF
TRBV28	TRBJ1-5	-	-	TGTGCCAGCAGTTTGGGAGGGAATAGCAATCAGCCCCAGCATTTT	CASSLGGNSNQPQHF
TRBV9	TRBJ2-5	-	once	TGTGCCAGCAGCGTAGATCTACAAGAGACCCAGTACTTC	CASSVDLQETQYF